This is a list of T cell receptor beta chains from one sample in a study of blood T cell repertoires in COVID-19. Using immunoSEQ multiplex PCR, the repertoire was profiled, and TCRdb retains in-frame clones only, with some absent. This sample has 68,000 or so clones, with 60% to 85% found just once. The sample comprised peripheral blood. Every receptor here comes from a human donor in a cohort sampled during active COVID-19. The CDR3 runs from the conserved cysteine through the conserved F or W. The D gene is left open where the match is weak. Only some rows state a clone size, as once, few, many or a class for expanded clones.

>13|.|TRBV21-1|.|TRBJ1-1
CASSNGGAGEAFF
TGTGCCAGCAGCAATGGGGGGGCAGGTGAAGCTTTCTTT
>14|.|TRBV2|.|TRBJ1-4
CASSFERGFEKLFF
TGTGCCAGCAGCTTCGAACGGGGTTTTGAAAAACTGTTTTTT
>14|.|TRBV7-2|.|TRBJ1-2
CASSPSVGLYGYTF
TGTGCCAGCAGCCCGAGCGTGGGACTCTATGGCTACACCTTC
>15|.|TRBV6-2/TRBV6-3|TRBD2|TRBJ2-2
CASSYGTTNTGELFF
TGTGCCAGCAGTTACGGGACTACGAACACCGGGGAGCTGTTTTTT
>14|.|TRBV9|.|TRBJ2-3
CASSVLAITDTQYF
TGTGCCAGCAGCGTCCTAGCGATAACAGATACGCAGTATTTT
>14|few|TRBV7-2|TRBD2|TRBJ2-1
CASSIQREGDEQFF
TGTGCCAGCAGCATCCAGCGGGAAGGGGATGAGCAGTTCTTC
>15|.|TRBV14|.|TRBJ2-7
CASSVHQGSEAEQYF
TGTGCCAGCAGCGTCCACCAGGGTAGTGAAGCCGAGCAGTACTTC
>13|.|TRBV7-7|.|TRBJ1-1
CASSTGQNTEAFF
TGTGCTAGCAGCACAGGACAGAACACTGAAGCTTTCTTT
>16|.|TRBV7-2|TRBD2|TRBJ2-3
CASSLVGGSSTDTQYF
TGTGCCAGCAGCTTAGTGGGAGGGTCTAGCACAGATACGCAGTATTTT
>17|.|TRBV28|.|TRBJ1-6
CASSPAGRVADNSPLHF
TGTGCCAGCAGTCCTGCGGGGAGGGTGGCGGATAATTCACCCCTCCACTTT
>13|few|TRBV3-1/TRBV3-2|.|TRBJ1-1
CASSQAGNTEAFF
TGTGCCAGCAGCCAAGCGGGGAACACTGAAGCTTTCTTT
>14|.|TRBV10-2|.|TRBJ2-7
CASSESARKSEQYF
TGCGCCAGCAGTGAGTCGGCCAGGAAATCCGAGCAGTACTTC
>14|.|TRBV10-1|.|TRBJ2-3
CASSPDRRTDTQYF
TGCGCCAGCAGCCCAGACAGACGCACAGATACGCAGTATTTT
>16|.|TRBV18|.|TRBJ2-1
CASSPLGQGALNEQFF
TGTGCCAGCTCACCCTTGGGGCAGGGTGCCCTCAATGAGCAGTTCTTC
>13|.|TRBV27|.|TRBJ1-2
CASSPRTELGYTF
TGTGCCAGCAGTCCCCGGACAGAATTAGGCTACACCTTC
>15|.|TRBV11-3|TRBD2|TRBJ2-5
CASSSAAGGPETQYF
TGTGCCAGCAGCTCGGCAGCGGGGGGTCCGGAGACCCAGTACTTC
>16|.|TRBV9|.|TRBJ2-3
CASSVAVGGVGDTQYF
TGTGCCAGCAGCGTAGCAGTCGGGGGTGTTGGAGATACGCAGTATTTT
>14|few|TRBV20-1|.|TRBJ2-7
CSASPGTGAYEQYF
TGCAGTGCTAGTCCCGGGACTGGAGCCTACGAGCAGTACTTC
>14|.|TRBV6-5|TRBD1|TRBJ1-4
CASTSGGLNEKLFF
TGTGCCAGCACTTCAGGGGGTCTTAATGAAAAACTGTTTTTT
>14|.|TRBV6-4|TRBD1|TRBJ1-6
CASSDGTGGSPLHF
TGTGCCAGCAGTGATGGGACAGGCGGTTCACCCCTCCACTTT
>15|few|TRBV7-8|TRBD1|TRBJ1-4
CASSLSSDRGVKLFF
TGTGCCAGCAGCTTATCCTCGGACAGGGGAGTAAAACTGTTTTTT
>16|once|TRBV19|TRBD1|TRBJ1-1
CASSMARGPKNTEAFF
TGTGCCAGTAGTATGGCCAGGGGGCCTAAGAACACTGAAGCTTTCTTT
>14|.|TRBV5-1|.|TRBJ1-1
CASSSLTQGTEAFF
TGCGCCAGCAGCTCGCTAACACAGGGCACTGAAGCTTTCTTT
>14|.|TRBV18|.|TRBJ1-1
CASSPPGGDTEAFF
TGTGCCAGCTCACCACCGGGGGGGGACACTGAAGCTTTCTTT
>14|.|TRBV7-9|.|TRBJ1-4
CASSSGNQDEKLFF
TGTGCCAGCAGCTCAGGCAATCAAGATGAAAAACTGTTTTTT
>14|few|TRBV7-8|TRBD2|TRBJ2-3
CASSRTSGADTQYF
TGTGCCAGCAGCCGGACTAGCGGGGCCGATACGCAGTATTTT
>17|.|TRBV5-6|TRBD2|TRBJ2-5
CASSSPTSPAYQETQYF
TGTGCCAGCAGCTCACCGACTAGCCCCGCGTACCAAGAGACCCAGTACTTC
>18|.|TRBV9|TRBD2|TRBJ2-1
CASSEGGLAGSSYNEQFF
TGTGCCAGCAGCGAGGGGGGACTAGCTGGTAGCTCCTACAATGAGCAGTTCTTC
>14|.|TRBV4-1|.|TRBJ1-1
CATSLVQDGTEAFF
TGCGCCACCTCCCTGGTCCAGGATGGTACTGAAGCTTTCTTT